Each of the 16 T cell receptor beta chains below was sequenced from the same sample in a study of siplizumab effects on memory and regulatory T cells. Only in-frame clones appear in the TCRdb table, and some are missing; sequencing was by immunoSEQ multiplex PCR. This table has about 100,000 clones, over 90% appearing once. The sequenced material came from non-Treg CD4+ T cells sorted from blood. The receptors come from a human donor in good health.

This clone is a singleton in its sample. Written as DNA, the CDR3 is TGTGCCAGCAGCTGGGGGGACTCAGCGTACGCAGATACGCAGTATTTT. As protein: CASSWGDSAYADTQYF. The chain combines TRBV5-6 with TRBJ2-3, with a possible D match to TRBD2 (6 bases). Germline V gene lookup returns CDR1 SGHDT and CDR2 YYEEEE. Trimming stripped 3 bases from V and 4 bases from J, with 18 bases between. CDR3 length: 16 residues.

This clone was picked up one time. The genes are TRBV4-1 and TRBJ2-2; no definite D call. This CDR3 spans 18 amino acids. Germline CDR1 and CDR2: MGHRA and YSYEKL. Trimming left V 4 bases short and J 4 bases short, with 22 bases between. CDR3 nucleotide sequence: TGCGCCAGCAGCCGAGAACGTACGGGCAGGACGGCCACCGGGGAGCTGTTTTTT. Its protein is CASSRERTGRTATGELFF.

The chain combines TRBV11-2 with TRBJ2-7; 8 nucleotides agree with TRBD2. V was pared by 6 bases and J by 2 bases, with 3 bases of the junction left unmatched. The CDR3 covers 13 residues. CDR1 is SGHAT and CDR2 is FQNNGV in the germline V gene. The CDR3 is CASRFSGAYEQYF. The CDR3 coding sequence is TGTGCCAGCAGATTTAGCGGGGCCTACGAGCAGTACTTC.

In this sample, this clone turned up once. The chain has TRBV6-1 and TRBJ2-7, with D hard to call. Trimming took 4 bases from V and 0 from J, leaving 4 bases between them. Germline V lookup: CDR1 MNHNS, CDR2 SASEGT. This CDR3 region has 12 residues. The CDR3 sequence: CASSVSSYEQYF. CDR3 sequence (DNA): TGTGCCAGCAGTGTCAGCTCCTACGAGCAGTACTTC.

The CDR3 DNA reads TGTGCCAGCTCACCACAGCGGGATTCGGCAGATACGCAGTATTTT. Encoded protein: CASSPQRDSADTQYF. J is TRBJ2-3 and V is TRBV18; TRBD2 aligns across 7 bases. The CDR3 has 15 residues. Trimming took 1 base from V and 4 from J; bases not matched to a gene: 5. The germline V gene has CDR1 KGHSH and CDR2 LQKENI.

The V call is TRBV27, the J call TRBJ2-7, with 7 nucleotides matching TRBD1. The germline V gene encodes CDR1 MNHEY and CDR2 SMNVEV (reference sequence). The V and J ends lost 6 bases and 0 bases, in that order; junction bases with no gene match: 14. This CDR3 is 17 amino acids long. This CDR3 is CASSSPLTQGSSYEQYF. In DNA, the CDR3 is TGTGCCAGCAGCTCCCCCCTTACACAGGGGAGCTCCTACGAGCAGTACTTC.

This rearrangement joins TRBV2 to TRBJ2-2; D uncertain. From germline, CDR1 is SNHLY and CDR2 FYNNEI. V shed 7 bases and J shed 5 bases, with 8 bases lying between them. This CDR3 region has 12 residues. The DNA of the CDR3 is TGTGCCAGCATGGGTCAGACCGGGGAGCTGTTTTTT. Amino acid sequence: CASMGQTGELFF.

The chain uses TRBV14 and TRBJ2-5; D remains unclear. V was clipped by 5 bases and J by 3 bases, with 10 bases between them. The CDR3 sequence is 13 residues long. Germline V gene lookup returns CDR1 SGHDN and CDR2 FVKESK. In nucleotides, the CDR3 is TGTGCCAGCAGCTCCCACCGAAAAGAGACCCAGTACTTC. It yields the protein CASSSHRKETQYF.

Concerning this clone: The junction departs from germline at one end; a sequencing error may be responsible. The rearrangement joins TRBV4-1 to TRBJ2-7; 12 bases agree with TRBD2. Per germline, CDR1 MGHRA and CDR2 YSYEKL. The CDR3 consists of 15 residues. The CDR3 sequence is CASSQEAWTSGMADF. The CDR3 DNA reads as TGCGCCAGCAGCCAAGAAGCGTGGACTAGCGGGATGGCCGACTTC.

V gene TRBV10-3 combines with J gene TRBJ2-1; TRBD2 matches 13 bases. V gave up 6 bases and J gave up 4 bases; unmatched junction bases: 9. Germline V gene sequence: CDR1 ENHRY, CDR2 SYGVKD. The CDR3 is 17 amino acids. The DNA of the CDR3 is TGTGCCATCAGGGGGACAGGGACTAGCGGGACTTACAATGAGCAGTTCTTC. This sequence encodes CAIRGTGTSGTYNEQFF.

The V gene is TRBV19, the J gene TRBJ2-5; D may be TRBD2 (7 bases). Trimming removed 6 bases at V and 5 bases at J, with 16 bases between. The CDR3 sequence is 14 residues long. The germline CDR1 and CDR2 sequences are LNHDA and SQIVND (reference sequence). CDR3 sequence reads: CASRPPGRGETQYF. Written as DNA, the CDR3 is TGTGCCAGTAGACCCCCAGGGAGGGGGGAGACCCAGTACTTC.

The rearrangement joins TRBV28 to TRBJ2-2; a weak D match, TRBD2 (6 bases). Trimming removed 3 bases from V and 4 bases from J, with 12 bases in between. The CDR3 extends over 15 amino acids. CDR1 is MDHEN, CDR2 SYDVKM, per germline. CDR3 protein: CASSLAGKSTGELFF. As DNA, the CDR3 is TGTGCCAGCAGTTTGGCGGGAAAGTCCACCGGGGAGCTGTTTTTT.

This clone was detected once. The J gene is TRBJ1-1, the V gene TRBV5-8, with D perhaps matching TRBD1 (5 bases). This CDR3 spans 13 amino acids. From germline, CDR1 is SGHTS and CDR2 YDEGEE. Trimming took 9 bases from V and 1 from J, leaving 13 bases between them. The CDR3, as DNA: TGTGCCACCGGACCCGACAGGAACACTGAAGCTTTCTTT. Residues: CATGPDRNTEAFF.

The chain combines TRBV19 with TRBJ1-4, with D maybe TRBD1 (5 bases). This CDR3 is built from 14 residues. Per the germline V gene, CDR1 is LNHDA and CDR2 is SQIVND (reference sequence). The ends were cut back, 9 bases at V and 0 bases at J, with 11 bases in the middle. The CDR3 spells CASGGLATNEKLFF. The CDR3 DNA sequence: TGTGCCAGCGGGGGGTTAGCAACTAATGAAAAACTGTTTTTT. The full variable domain, with the rest looked up from reference TRBV19 and TRBJ1-4, is DGGITQSPKYLFRKEGQNVTLSCEQNLNHDAMYWYRQDPGQGLRLIYYSQIVNDFQKGDIAEGYSVSREKKESFPLTVTSAQKNPTAFYLCASGGLATNEKLFFGSGTQLSVL.

The rearrangement joins TRBV6-1 to TRBJ2-3, with 9 bases matching TRBD1. V dropped 2 bases and J dropped 0; count of bases not matched to a gene: 18. The CDR3 has 21 amino acids. CDR1 and CDR2 from the germline V gene are MNHNS and SASEGT. The chain's CDR3 is CASSEKSGTGMWRLSTDTQYF. The DNA for the CDR3 is TGTGCCAGCAGTGAAAAGAGTGGGACAGGGATGTGGAGACTCAGCACAGATACGCAGTATTTT.

The chain uses TRBV4-1 and TRBJ2-1; tentatively, D is TRBD2 (7 bases). From germline, CDR1 is MGHRA and CDR2 YSYEKL. V lost 4 bases and J lost 0, with 19 bases in between. CDR3 size: 18 residues. This CDR3 reads CASSLWGGGGSSYNEQFF. CDR3 in DNA: TGCGCCAGCAGCCTTTGGGGGGGCGGCGGGAGCTCCTACAATGAGCAGTTCTTC.